The clone carrying this T cell receptor beta chain was counted ten times or more. Its antigen is still unknown. As to time point: newly diagnosed GD, antithyroid drugs for less than 3 months. Following extraction of RNA from PBMCs, that RNA was used to make the TCR library. American Thyroid Association guidelines were used to diagnose Graves' disease. This entry belongs to a study of regulatory T cells in long-lasting Graves disease. Study-wide results and caveats: Persistent Graves' patients had lower TCR diversity than newly diagnosed ones. Public clonotype sharing was higher in persistent than newly diagnosed patients.

Libraries of TCR beta came from iRepertoire HTBI primers plus Arm-PCR of CDR3 regions. TCRdb passed the multiplex PCR reads through MiXCR, listing each CDR3 protein once. The repertoire includes around 400,000 distinct CDR3 sequences, 15% of them detected once, and approximately 7.8% sits in the top ten. The length of the CDR3 is 16 residues. V lost 4 bases to trimming and J lost 0 bases; unmatched junction nucleotides: 6. Germline assignment: CDR1 SQVTM and CDR2 ANQGSEA. These sequences were also reported in another study, on T cells in Graves' hyperthyroidism and ophthalmopathy. This second study notes: A median 6.5 months before onset, the model predicted ophthalmopathy.

The source was peripheral blood mononuclear cells (PBMCs), collected at new diagnosis, from a patient treated with antithyroid drugs. The TCR was taken from a woman aged 40 to 55 with Graves disease. The V call is TRBV29-1, the J call TRBJ2-3; 11 bases agree with TRBD2. The CDR3 loop reads CSVVETSGTSTDTQYF. The DNA for the CDR3 is TGCAGCGTTGTGGAGACTAGCGGGACTAGCACAGATACGCAGTATTTT.